A selection of T cell receptor beta chains follows, all from one sample in a study of human T cells and chemical hapten exposure. TCRdb re-derived calls from the RACE reads in MiXCR, one entry per CDR3 protein. Of about 260,000 distinct CDR3 sequences listed, about 9% are singletons. The sample here was whole blood, taken in connection with sensitization to the hapten diphenylcyclopropenone (DPC). These receptor sequences come from a woman between 40 and 50 years old with alopecia areata. Some clones in this sample may be carry-over from other donors' samples. Each CDR3 is given without its conserved first and last residue. Fields, in order: V gene, CDR3 length, J gene, CDR3 protein.

TRBV5-6	14	TRBJ2-3	ASSLGLAAFTDTQY
TRBV4-3	13	TRBJ1-4	ASSLNTGTNEKLF
TRBV12-3/TRBV12-4	10	TRBJ2-7	ASTPDSYEQY
TRBV3-1	12	TRBJ1-2	ASSQEGSDYGYT
TRBV7-2	14	TRBJ2-3	ASTTQAGARTDTQY
TRBV12-3/TRBV12-4	10	TRBJ1-5	ASSLNYQPQH
TRBV24-1	12	TRBJ2-2	ATSEGQPRGELF
TRBV7-3	13	TRBJ2-3	ASSLEARRSDTQY
TRBV7-9	12	TRBJ2-3	ASSTWTSTDTQY
TRBV6-6	13	TRBJ2-7	ASSYLDGRTNEQY
TRBV12-3/TRBV12-4	14	TRBJ2-7	ASSLNRLAGSYEQY
TRBV6-5	13	TRBJ1-1	ASSYSRQGSTEAF
TRBV28	16	TRBJ1-4	ASSPHSAQGATNEKLF
TRBV7-2	13	TRBJ2-2	ASSLGDPRTGELF
TRBV7-2	13	TRBJ2-3	ASSLILSAADTQY
TRBV5-1	12	TRBJ2-7	ASRLTGAAYEQY
TRBV3-1	12	TRBJ1-5	ASSQAGGNQPQH
TRBV7-7	14	TRBJ2-5	ASSYRRTGVQETQY
TRBV6-2/TRBV6-3	11	TRBJ2-1	ASSAMGNNEQF
TRBV10-3	13	TRBJ1-1	AIKSGQGVNTEAF
TRBV10-3	11	TRBJ2-1	AISDGGNNEQF
TRBV2	12	TRBJ2-1	ASSRGGGYNEQF
TRBV6-1	11	TRBJ2-3	ASSGGLSDTQY
TRBV29-1	12	TRBJ1-2	SVDGQGYGYGYT
TRBV12-3/TRBV12-4	17	TRBJ2-2	ASTPSPPVSGSLSGELF
TRBV29-1	12	TRBJ2-1	SVGTGSSYNEQF
TRBV9	12	TRBJ2-5	ASSVGTIQETQY
TRBV15	14	TRBJ2-3	ATSRGQLKREEAQY
TRBV21-1	12	TRBJ2-7	ASSSGTATYEQY
TRBV5-1	12	TRBJ2-7	ASSFGLAGYEQY
TRBV12-3/TRBV12-4	13	TRBJ2-1	ASSETGSSYNEQF
TRBV20-1	12	TRBJ1-6	SARDPRGNSPLH
TRBV29-1	11	TRBJ2-2	SVEDRRGGELF
TRBV20-1	11	TRBJ2-3	SARDGGGDTQY
TRBV18	15	TRBJ2-1	ASSARTSVPGGNEQF